Each of the 7 T cell receptor beta chains below was sequenced from the same sample in a study of CD8 T cells in ankylosing spondylitis. Study results and caveats: For ankylosing spondylitis blood, a TCR beta motif of roughly 8 highly homologous variants appeared characteristic.

MiXCR was run by TCRdb on the 5' RACE reads, yielding one entry per CDR3 protein. The profile covers about 460,000 distinct CDR3 sequences, with 5.3% appearing a single time and roughly 3.2% taken by the ten largest. The antigens these receptors bind are not known. The specimen sequenced was blood, either unsorted or a sorted T cell fraction (not recorded which). The receptors come from a male donor with ankylosing spondylitis.

Ten or more counts support this clonotype. V usage is TRBV20-1 and J usage is TRBJ1-1; a possible D gene is TRBD1 (5 bases). Trimming pared 0 bases from V and 3 bases from J, leaving 8 bases between. This CDR3 is 13 amino acids long. CDR1 and CDR2 from the germline V gene are DFQATT and SNEGSKA (reference sequence). The CDR3 reads CSAREDTYTEAFF. In nucleotides, the CDR3 is TGCAGTGCTAGAGAGGACACCTACACTGAAGCTTTCTTT.

This clonotype was found many times. The rearrangement links TRBV10-3 to TRBJ2-3; tentative D call: TRBD1 (5 bases). With 3 bases removed from V and 10 bases from J, the gap between germline ends came to 11 bases. Germline CDR1 is ENHRY and CDR2 is SYGVKD. The CDR3 loop spans 12 amino acids. The DNA of the CDR3 is TGTGCCATCAGTGAAACAGGCCAATCGCAGTATTTT. Protein sequence: CAISETGQSQYF.

This clonotype has at least ten counts. The chain uses TRBV10-3 and TRBJ2-3, with TRBD2 identical over 7 bases. The germline CDR1 and CDR2 sequences are ENHRY and SYGVKD. This CDR3 region has 14 residues. The V and J ends lost 5 bases and 1 base, in that order; junction bases with no gene match: 3. This CDR3 is CAISTAGRTDTQYF. CDR3 bases: TGTGCCATCAGTACAGCGGGACGCACAGATACGCAGTATTTT.

The CDR3: CSASRPLGYNEQFF. CDR3 bases: TGCAGTGCTAGTAGGCCCCTAGGCTACAATGAGCAGTTCTTC. The chain combines TRBV20-1 with TRBJ2-1; no clear D gene. Trimming stripped 3 bases from V and 3 bases from J, with 12 bases between. Germline V gene data show CDR1 as DFQATT and CDR2 as SNEGSKA (reference sequence). CDR3 length: 14 residues.

In its sample, this clonotype was seen many times. This clone may be a read error of a much larger clone one base away. V usage is TRBV7-6 and J usage is TRBJ1-2; D is undetermined. Germline lookup yields CDR1 SGHVS and CDR2 FNYEAQ. There are 13 residues in the CDR3. V was cut by 4 bases and J by 2 bases, with 8 bases left in between. The CDR3 loop is CASSYGRNYGYTF. CDR3 DNA sequence: TGTGCCAGCAGCTACGGACGGAACTATGGCTACACCTTC.

This clonotype was detected many times. This sequence joins TRBV7-2 and TRBJ2-7; 7 nucleotides align to TRBD2. Germline V lookup: CDR1 SGHTA, CDR2 FQGNSA. This CDR3 spans 14 amino acids. Germline trimming cut 5 bases from V and 3 bases from J; bases unmatched to any gene: 7. CDR3 residues: CASSPEAGNYEQYF. The CDR3, as DNA: TGTGCCAGCAGCCCAGAAGCGGGAAACTACGAGCAGTACTTC.

This clonotype appeared a few times. The chain employs TRBV20-1 and TRBJ2-6; no definite D call. Per germline, CDR1 DFQATT and CDR2 SNEGSKA (reference sequence). The CDR3 length is 17 residues. The ends were cut back, 3 bases at V and 0 bases at J, with 15 bases in the middle. CDR3 sequence: CSASAGSTRSGANVLTF. CDR3 sequence (DNA): TGCAGTGCTAGCGCAGGCAGTACCCGCTCTGGGGCCAACGTCCTGACTTTC.